This TCR beta chain emerged from a study of beta chain features in type 1 diabetes. Sequenced material consisted of expressed TCRB transcripts (all of the isolated RNA was reverse transcribed). Sequencing was performed with immunoSEQ multiplex PCR; in TCRdb, only in-frame clones are kept and a portion is missing. Here the sample spans about 470,000 clones, about 30% being singletons. Sequenced material: naive CD4+ T cells from blood. This clonotype was obtained from a man aged 18 to 30 in good health.

The CDR3 here is CAWSVRGFPDTQYF. The CDR3 nucleotides read TGTGCCTGGAGTGTCAGGGGGTTCCCAGATACGCAGTATTTT. The J gene is TRBJ2-3, the V gene TRBV30; the match to TRBD1 covers 7 bases. The CDR3 consists of 14 residues. J lost 4 bases, V lost 0 bases, and 4 bases had no gene match. Germline loops: CDR1 GTSNPN, CDR2 SVGIG (reference sequence).